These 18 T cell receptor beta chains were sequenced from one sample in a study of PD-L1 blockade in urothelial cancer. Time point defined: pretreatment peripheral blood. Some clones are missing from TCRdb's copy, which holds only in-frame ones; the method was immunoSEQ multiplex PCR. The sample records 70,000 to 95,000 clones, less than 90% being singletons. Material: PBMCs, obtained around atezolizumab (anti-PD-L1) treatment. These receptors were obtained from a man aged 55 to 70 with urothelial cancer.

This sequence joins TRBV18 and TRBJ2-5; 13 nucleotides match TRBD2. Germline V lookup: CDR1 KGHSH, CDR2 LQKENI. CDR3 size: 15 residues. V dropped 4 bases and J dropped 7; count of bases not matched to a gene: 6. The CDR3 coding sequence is TGTGCCAGCTCACTCGGACTAGCGGGAGAGGGGACCCAGTACTTC. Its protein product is CASSLGLAGEGTQYF.

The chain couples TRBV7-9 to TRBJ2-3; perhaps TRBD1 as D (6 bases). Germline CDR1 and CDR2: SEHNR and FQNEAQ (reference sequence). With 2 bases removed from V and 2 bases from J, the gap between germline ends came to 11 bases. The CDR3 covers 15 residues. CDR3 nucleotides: TGTGCCAGCAGCTTACTGACAGGTCCCACAGATACGCAGTATTTT. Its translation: CASSLLTGPTDTQYF.

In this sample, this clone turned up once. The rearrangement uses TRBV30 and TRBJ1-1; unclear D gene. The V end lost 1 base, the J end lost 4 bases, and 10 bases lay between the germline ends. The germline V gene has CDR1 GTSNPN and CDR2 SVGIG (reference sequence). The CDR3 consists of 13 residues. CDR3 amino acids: CAWSEGGSTEAFF. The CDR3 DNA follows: TGTGCCTGGAGTGAGGGTGGGAGCACTGAAGCTTTCTTT.

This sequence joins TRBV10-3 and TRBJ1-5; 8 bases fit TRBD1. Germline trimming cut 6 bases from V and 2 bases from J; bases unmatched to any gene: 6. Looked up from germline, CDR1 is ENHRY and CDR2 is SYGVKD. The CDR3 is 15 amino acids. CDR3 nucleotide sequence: TGTGCCATCAGCAAGACAGGGGACGGCAATCAGCCCCAGCATTTT. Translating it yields CAISKTGDGNQPQHF.

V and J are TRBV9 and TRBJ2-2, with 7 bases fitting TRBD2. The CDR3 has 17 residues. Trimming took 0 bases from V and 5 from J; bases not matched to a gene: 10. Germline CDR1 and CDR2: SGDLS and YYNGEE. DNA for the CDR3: TGTGCCAGCAGCGTAGCGGGAGGAGGGGCGGGGACCGGGGAGCTGTTTTTT. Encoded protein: CASSVAGGGAGTGELFF.

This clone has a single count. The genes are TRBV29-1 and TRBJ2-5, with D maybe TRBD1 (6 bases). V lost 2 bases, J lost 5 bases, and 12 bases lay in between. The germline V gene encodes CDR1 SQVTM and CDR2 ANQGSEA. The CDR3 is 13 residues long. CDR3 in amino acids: CSVELTQGETQYF. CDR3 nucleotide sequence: TGCAGCGTTGAACTCACCCAGGGGGAGACCCAGTACTTC.

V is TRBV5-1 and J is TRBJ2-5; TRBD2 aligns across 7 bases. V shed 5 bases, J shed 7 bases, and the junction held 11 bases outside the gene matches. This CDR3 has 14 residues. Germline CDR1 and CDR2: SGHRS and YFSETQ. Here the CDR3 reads CASRESSGVGTQYF. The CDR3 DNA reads TGCGCCAGCAGGGAGTCCAGCGGGGTAGGGACCCAGTACTTC.

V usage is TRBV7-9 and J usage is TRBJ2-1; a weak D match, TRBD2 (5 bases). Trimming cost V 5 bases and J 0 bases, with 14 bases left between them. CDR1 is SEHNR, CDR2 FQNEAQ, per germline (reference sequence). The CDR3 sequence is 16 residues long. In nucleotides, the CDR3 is TGTGCCAGCAGCCGGGAAGAAGGTAGCTCCTACAATGAGCAGTTCTTC. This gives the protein CASSREEGSSYNEQFF.

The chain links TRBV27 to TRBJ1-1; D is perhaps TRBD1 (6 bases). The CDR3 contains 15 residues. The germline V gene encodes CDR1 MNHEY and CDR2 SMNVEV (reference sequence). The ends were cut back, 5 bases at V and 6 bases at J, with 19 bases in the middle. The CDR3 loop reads CASSNVGAGVPEAFF. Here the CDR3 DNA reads TGTGCCAGCAGTAATGTCGGGGCAGGGGTCCCTGAAGCTTTCTTT.

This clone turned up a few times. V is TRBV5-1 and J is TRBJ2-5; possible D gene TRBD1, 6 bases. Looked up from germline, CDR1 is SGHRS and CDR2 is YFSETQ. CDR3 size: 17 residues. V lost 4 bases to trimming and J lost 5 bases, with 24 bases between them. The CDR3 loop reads CASSRQGGSLSQETQYF. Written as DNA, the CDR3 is TGCGCCAGCAGCCGTCAAGGGGGTTCCCTCTCCCAGGAGACCCAGTACTTC.

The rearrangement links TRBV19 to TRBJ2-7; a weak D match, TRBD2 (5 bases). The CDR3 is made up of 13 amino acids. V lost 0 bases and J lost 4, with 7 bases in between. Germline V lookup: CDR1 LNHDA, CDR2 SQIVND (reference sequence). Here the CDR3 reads CASSIDSGYEQYF. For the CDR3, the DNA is TGTGCCAGTAGTATAGATTCGGGGTACGAGCAGTACTTC.

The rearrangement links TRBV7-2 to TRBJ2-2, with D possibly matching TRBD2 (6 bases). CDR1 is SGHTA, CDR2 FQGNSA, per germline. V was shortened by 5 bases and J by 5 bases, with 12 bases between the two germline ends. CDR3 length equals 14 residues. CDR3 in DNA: TGTGCCAGCAGCCCGGGACTTCCTACCGGGGAGCTGTTTTTT. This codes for CASSPGLPTGELFF.

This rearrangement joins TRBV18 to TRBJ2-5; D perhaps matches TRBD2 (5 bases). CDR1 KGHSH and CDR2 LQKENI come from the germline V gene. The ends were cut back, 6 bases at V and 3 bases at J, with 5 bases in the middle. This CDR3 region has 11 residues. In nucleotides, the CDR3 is TGTGCCAGCTCGGGAGAAGAGACCCAGTACTTC. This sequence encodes CASSGEETQYF.

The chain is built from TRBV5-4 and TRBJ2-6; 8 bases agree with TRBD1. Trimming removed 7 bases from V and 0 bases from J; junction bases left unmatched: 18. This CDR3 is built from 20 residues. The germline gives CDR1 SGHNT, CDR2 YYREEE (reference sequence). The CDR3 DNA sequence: TGTGCCAGCTACTATTTGATTCCGGGACAGGTTTACTCTGGGGCCAACGTCCTGACTTTC. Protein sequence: CASYYLIPGQVYSGANVLTF.

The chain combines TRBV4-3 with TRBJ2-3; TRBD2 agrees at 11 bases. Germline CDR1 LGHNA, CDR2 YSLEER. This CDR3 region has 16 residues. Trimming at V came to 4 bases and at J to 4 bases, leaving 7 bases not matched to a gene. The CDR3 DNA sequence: TGCGCCAGCAGCCGAACTAGCGGGAGTTATGCAGATACGCAGTATTTT. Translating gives CASSRTSGSYADTQYF.

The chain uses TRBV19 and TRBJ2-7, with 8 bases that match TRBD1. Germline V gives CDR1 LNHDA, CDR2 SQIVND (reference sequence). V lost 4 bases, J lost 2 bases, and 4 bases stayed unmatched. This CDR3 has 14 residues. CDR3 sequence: CASSTDRGPYEQYF. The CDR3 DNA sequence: TGTGCCAGTAGTACCGACAGGGGTCCCTACGAGCAGTACTTC.

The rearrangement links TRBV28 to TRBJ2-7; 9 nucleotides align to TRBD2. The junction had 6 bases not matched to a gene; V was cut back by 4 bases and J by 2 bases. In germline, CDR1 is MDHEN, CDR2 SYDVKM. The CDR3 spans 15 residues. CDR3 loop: CASSSIEREAYEQYF. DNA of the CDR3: TGTGCCAGCAGTTCCATCGAGCGGGAGGCCTACGAGCAGTACTTC.

The DNA of the CDR3 is TGTGCCAGCAGCTTAGATCTATACGAGGGAGATACGCAGTATTTT. Protein product: CASSLDLYEGDTQYF. The chain couples TRBV7-9 to TRBJ2-3; possibly TRBD2 for D (5 bases). Trimming removed 1 base from V and 5 bases from J, with 13 bases in between. The CDR3 spans 15 residues. CDR1 SEHNR and CDR2 FQNEAQ come from the germline V gene (reference sequence).